The entry below gives a single T cell receptor beta chain sequence along with its context. Using immunoSEQ multiplex PCR, the repertoire was profiled, and TCRdb retains in-frame clones only, with some absent. The table has about 95,000 clones, over 75% seen once; the top ten hold over 2.5%. Germline loops: CDR1 SGHNT, CDR2 YENEEA. With 8 bases clipped from V and 3 bases from J, the junction kept 11 bases outside the gene matches. The CDR3 runs to 15 residues. The data were obtained in a study of glioma-infiltrating T cells after dendritic cell vaccination. The chain is built from TRBV11-3 and TRBJ2-3; 7 bases are a match to TRBD2. This TCR derives from a human donor with glioblastoma. The starting material was blood, obtained before dendritic cell vaccination. Here the CDR3 reads CASGEGKSQTDTQYF. The CDR3 coding sequence is TGTGCCAGCGGGGAGGGGAAGTCTCAGACAGATACGCAGTATTTT.